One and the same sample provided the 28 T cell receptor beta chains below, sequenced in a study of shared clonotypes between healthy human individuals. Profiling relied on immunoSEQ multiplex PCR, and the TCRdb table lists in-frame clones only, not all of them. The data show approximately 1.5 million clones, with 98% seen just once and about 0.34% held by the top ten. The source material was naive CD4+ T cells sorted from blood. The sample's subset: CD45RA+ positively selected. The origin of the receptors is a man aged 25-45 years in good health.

CDR3 nucleotide sequence: TGTGCCAGCAGCGAAGGACTAGCGGTCACAGATACGCAGTATTTT. It translates to CASSEGLAVTDTQYF. The chain couples TRBV5-8 to TRBJ2-3, with 10 bases identical to TRBD2. From germline, CDR1 is SGHTS and CDR2 YDEGEE. The CDR3 length is 15 residues. With V trimmed by 4 bases and J by 2 bases, 4 bases remained unmatched.

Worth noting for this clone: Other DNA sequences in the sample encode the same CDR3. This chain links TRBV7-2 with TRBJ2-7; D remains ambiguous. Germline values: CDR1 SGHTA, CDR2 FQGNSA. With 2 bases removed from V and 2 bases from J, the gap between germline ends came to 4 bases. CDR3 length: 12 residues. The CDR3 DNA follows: TGTGCCAGCAGCTTAAGGACCTACGAGCAGTACTTC. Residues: CASSLRTYEQYF.

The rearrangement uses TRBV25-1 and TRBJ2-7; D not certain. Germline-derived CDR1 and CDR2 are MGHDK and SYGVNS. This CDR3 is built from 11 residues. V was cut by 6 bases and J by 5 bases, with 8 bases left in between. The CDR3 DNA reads TGTGCCAGCAGACTTTATAACGAGCAGTACTTC. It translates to CASRLYNEQYF.

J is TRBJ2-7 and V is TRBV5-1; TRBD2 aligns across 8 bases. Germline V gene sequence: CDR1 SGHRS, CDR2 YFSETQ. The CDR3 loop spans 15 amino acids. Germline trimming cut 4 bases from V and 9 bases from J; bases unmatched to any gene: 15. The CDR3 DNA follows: TGCGCCAGCAGCCCAGCTGGGCGGGAGGTTAGAGGGCAGTACTTC. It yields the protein CASSPAGREVRGQYF.

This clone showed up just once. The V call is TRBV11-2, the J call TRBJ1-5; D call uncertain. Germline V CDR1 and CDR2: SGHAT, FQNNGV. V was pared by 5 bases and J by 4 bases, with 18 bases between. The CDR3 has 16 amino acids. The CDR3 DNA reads TGTGCCAGCAGCAACATAGCGATCTCCTCAAATCAGCCCCAGCATTTT. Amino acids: CASSNIAISSNQPQHF.

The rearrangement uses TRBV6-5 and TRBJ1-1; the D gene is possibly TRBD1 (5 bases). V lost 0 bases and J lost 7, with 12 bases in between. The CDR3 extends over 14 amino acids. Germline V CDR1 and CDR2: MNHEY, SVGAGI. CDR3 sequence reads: CASSYSIQTDEAFF. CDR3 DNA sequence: TGTGCCAGCAGTTACTCGATTCAGACAGATGAAGCTTTCTTT.

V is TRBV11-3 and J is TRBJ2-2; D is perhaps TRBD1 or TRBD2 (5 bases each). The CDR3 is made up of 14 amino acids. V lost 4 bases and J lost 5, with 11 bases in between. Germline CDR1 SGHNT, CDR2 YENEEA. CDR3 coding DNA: TGTGCCAGCAGCTCAGGATGGGGGACCGGGGAGCTGTTTTTT. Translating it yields CASSSGWGTGELFF.

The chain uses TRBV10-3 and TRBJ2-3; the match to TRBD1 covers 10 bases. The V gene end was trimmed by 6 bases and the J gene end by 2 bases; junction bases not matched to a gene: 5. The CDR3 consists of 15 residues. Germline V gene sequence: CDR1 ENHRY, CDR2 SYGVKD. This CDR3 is CAISGQGDPTDTQYF. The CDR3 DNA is TGTGCCATCAGCGGACAGGGGGATCCCACAGATACGCAGTATTTT.

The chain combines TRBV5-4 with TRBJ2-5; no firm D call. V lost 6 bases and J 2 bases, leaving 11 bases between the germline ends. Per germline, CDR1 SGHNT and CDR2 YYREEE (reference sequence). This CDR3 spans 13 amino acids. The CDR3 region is CASKSKRQETQYF. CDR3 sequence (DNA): TGTGCCAGCAAGTCTAAGCGACAAGAGACCCAGTACTTC.

Here the CDR3 reads CASSVATEGTSQATQYF. The CDR3 DNA is TGTGCCAGCAGCGTAGCTACAGAGGGGACTTCCCAGGCCACGCAGTATTTT. V and J are TRBV9 and TRBJ2-3; perhaps TRBD2 as D (6 bases). The CDR3 length is 17 residues. From germline, CDR1 is SGDLS and CDR2 YYNGEE. V was cut by 0 bases and J by 9 bases, with 23 bases left in between.

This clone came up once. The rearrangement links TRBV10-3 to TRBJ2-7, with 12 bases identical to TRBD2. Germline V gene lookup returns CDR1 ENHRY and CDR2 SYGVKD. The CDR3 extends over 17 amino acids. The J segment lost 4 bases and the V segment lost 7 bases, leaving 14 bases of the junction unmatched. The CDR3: CAITGSSGRAVGYEQYF. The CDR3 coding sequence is TGTGCCATCACTGGGTCTAGCGGGAGGGCCGTGGGTTACGAGCAGTACTTC.

The CDR3 coding sequence is TGTGCCAGCAGTCCCCCGGGGGCGCGGAACACCGGGGAGCTGTTTTTT. It translates to CASSPPGARNTGELFF. The chain combines TRBV27 with TRBJ2-2; D possibly matches TRBD1 or TRBD2 (6 bases each). Trimming left V 5 bases short and J 1 base short, with 14 bases between. Germline CDR1 reads MNHEY; CDR2 reads SMNVEV (reference sequence). The CDR3 runs to 16 residues.

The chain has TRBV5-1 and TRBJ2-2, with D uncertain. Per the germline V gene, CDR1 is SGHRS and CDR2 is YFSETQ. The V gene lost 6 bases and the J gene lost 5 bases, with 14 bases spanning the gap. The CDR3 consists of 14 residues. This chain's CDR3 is CASTPHSGTGELFF. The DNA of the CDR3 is TGCGCCAGCACCCCTCACAGTGGGACCGGGGAGCTGTTTTTT.

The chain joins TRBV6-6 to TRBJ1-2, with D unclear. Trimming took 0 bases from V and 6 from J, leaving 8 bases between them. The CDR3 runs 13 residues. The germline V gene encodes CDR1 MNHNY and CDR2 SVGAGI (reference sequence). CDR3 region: CASSYSRFDGYTF. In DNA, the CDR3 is TGTGCCAGCAGTTACTCCCGTTTCGATGGCTACACCTTC.

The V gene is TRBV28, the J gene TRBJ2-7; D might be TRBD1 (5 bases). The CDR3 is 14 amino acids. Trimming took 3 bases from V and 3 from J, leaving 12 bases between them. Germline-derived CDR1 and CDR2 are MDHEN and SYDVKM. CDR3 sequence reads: CASSFREGDYEQYF. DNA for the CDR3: TGTGCCAGCAGTTTTAGGGAAGGGGACTACGAGCAGTACTTC.

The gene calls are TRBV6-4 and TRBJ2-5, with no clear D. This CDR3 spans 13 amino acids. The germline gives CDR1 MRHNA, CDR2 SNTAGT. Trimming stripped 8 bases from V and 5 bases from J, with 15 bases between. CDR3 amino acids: CASGNQLGETQYF. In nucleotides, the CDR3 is TGTGCCAGCGGTAATCAATTAGGGGAGACCCAGTACTTC.

The DNA for the CDR3 is TGCGCCAGCAGCCATCTAGCCGTCGCCTACAATGAGCAGTTCTTC. This codes for CASSHLAVAYNEQFF. The chain joins TRBV4-1 to TRBJ2-1; tentatively, D is TRBD2 (5 bases). CDR1 and CDR2 (germline): MGHRA, YSYEKL. The CDR3 length is 15 residues. Trimming stripped 3 bases from V and 2 bases from J, with 11 bases between.

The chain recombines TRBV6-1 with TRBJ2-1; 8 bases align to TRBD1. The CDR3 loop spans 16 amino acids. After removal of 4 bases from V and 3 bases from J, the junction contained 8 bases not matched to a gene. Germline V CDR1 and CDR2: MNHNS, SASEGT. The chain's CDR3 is CASSVRSTGGYNEQFF. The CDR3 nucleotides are TGTGCCAGCAGTGTGAGGAGCACAGGGGGCTACAATGAGCAGTTCTTC.

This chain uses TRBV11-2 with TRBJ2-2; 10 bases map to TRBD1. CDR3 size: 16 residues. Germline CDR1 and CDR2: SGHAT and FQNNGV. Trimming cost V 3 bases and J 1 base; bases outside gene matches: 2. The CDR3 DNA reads TGTGCCAGCAGCTTGGGGGACAGGGGGAACACCGGGGAGCTGTTTTTT. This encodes CASSLGDRGNTGELFF.

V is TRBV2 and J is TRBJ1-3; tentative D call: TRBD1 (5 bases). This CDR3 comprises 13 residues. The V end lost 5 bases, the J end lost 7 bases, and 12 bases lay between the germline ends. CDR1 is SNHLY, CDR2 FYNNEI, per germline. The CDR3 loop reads CASSFREGNTIYF. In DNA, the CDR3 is TGTGCCAGCAGTTTCAGGGAGGGGAACACCATATATTTT.

CDR3 amino acids: CASSHDGQGRRKAFF. CDR3 DNA sequence: TGCGCCAGCAGCCACGACGGACAGGGAAGAAGGAAAGCTTTCTTT. The chain is built from TRBV4-3 and TRBJ1-1; 8 nucleotides match TRBD1. Germline lookup yields CDR1 LGHNA and CDR2 YSLEER. Trimming removed 3 bases from V and 9 bases from J; junction bases left unmatched: 12. There are 15 residues in the CDR3.

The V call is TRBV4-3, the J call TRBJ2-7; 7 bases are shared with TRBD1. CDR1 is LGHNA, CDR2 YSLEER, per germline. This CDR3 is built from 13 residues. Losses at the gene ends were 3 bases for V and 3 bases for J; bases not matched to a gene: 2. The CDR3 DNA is TGCGCCAGCAGCCAGTACAGGGGCTACGAGCAGTACTTC. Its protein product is CASSQYRGYEQYF.

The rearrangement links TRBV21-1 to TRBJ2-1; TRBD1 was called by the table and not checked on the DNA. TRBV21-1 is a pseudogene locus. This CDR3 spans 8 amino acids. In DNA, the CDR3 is TGTGCCAGCAGCAAATGGCTCTTC. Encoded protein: CASSKWLF.

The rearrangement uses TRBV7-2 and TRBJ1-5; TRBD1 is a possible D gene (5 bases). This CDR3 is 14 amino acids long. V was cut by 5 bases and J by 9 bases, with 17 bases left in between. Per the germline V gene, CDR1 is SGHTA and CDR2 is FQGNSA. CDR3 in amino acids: CASSDDMGTGPQHF. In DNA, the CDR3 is TGTGCCAGCAGCGACGATATGGGGACTGGGCCCCAGCATTTT.

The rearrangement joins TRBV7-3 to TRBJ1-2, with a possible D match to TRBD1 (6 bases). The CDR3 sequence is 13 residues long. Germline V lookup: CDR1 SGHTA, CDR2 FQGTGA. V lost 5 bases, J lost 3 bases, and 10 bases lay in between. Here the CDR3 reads CASSIEGDYGYTF. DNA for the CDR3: TGTGCCAGCAGCATAGAGGGGGACTATGGCTACACCTTC.

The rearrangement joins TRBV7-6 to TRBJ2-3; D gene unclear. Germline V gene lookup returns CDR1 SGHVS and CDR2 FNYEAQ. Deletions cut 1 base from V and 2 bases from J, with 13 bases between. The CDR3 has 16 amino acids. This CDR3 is CASSLGARSYTDTQYF. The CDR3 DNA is TGTGCCAGCAGCTTAGGGGCGCGGAGCTACACAGATACGCAGTATTTT.

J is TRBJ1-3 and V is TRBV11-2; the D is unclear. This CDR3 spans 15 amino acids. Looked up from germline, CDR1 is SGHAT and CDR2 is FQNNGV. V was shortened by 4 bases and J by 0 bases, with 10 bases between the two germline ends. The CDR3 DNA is TGTGCCAGCAGCTCGCGGCTCTTCTCTGGAAACACCATATATTTT. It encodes CASSSRLFSGNTIYF. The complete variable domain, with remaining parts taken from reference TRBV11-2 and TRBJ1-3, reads EAGVAQSPRYKIIEKRQSVAFWCNPISGHATLYWYQQILGQGPKLLIQFQNNGVVDDSQLPKDRFSAERLKGVDSTLKIQPAKLEDSAVYLCASSSRLFSGNTIYFGEGSWLTVV.

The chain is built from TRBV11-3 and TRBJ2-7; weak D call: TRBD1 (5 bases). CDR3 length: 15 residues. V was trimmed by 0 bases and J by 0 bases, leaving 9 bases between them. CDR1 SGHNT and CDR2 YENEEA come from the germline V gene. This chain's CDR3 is CASSLDGQSSYEQYF. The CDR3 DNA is TGTGCCAGCAGCTTAGACGGACAAAGCTCCTACGAGCAGTACTTC.